The 17 T cell receptor beta chains reported below all come from one sample, sequenced in a study of control samples from healthy donors and cancer patients (TCRdb year 2020). Library preparation used the immunoSEQ multiplex PCR assay. The source is immuneACCESS, and TCRdb retained only in-frame sequences with V and J called. Part of the clones is not carried over; for the studies checked, unresolved V genes explain less than half of this, and the remainder is unexplained. Recorded for this sample are about 77,000 clones; around 92% of them occurred a single time. 5% to 6.5% of the sample rests with the top ten. What was sequenced was blood. The source is a woman aged 55-70 years in good health.

V gene TRBV7-9 combines with J gene TRBJ1-4, with a tentative D call TRBD1 (5 bases). The V gene's germline CDR1 is SEHNR and CDR2 FQNEAQ (reference sequence). This CDR3 has 14 residues. Trimming stripped 5 bases from V and 8 bases from J, with 15 bases between. CDR3 DNA: TGTGCCAGCAGCCCAGAGGGGCGATTGGAAAAACTGTTTTTT. This sequence encodes CASSPEGRLEKLFF.

The chain couples TRBV7-8 to TRBJ1-6, with TRBD1 identical over 9 bases. V gave up 5 bases and J gave up 6 bases; unmatched junction bases: 2. CDR3 length: 14 amino acids. The germline CDR1 and CDR2 sequences are SGHVS and FQNEAQ. In DNA form, the CDR3 reads TGTGCCAGCAGCGGGGACAGGGCTAATTCACCCCTCCACTTT. Encoded protein: CASSGDRANSPLHF.

The J gene is TRBJ2-5, the V gene TRBV2, with D unresolved. Germline V gene data show CDR1 as SNHLY and CDR2 as FYNNEI. This CDR3 has 13 residues. V was shortened by 3 bases and J by 2 bases, with 7 bases between the two germline ends. The CDR3 DNA is TGTGCCAGCAGTGAGGGCATGCAAGAGACCCAGTACTTC. The encoded protein is CASSEGMQETQYF.

The chain has TRBV2 and TRBJ1-6; 10 nucleotides align to TRBD1. V lost 4 bases, J lost 4 bases, and 1 base stayed unmatched. The CDR3 sequence is 15 residues long. Germline CDR1 is SNHLY and CDR2 is FYNNEI. CDR3: CASSGQGAYNSPLHF. The CDR3 DNA sequence: TGTGCCAGCAGTGGACAGGGGGCATATAATTCACCCCTCCACTTT.

The chain is built from TRBV7-2 and TRBJ2-7; a weak D match, TRBD2 (6 bases). From germline, CDR1 is SGHTA and CDR2 FQGNSA. V was shortened by 4 bases and J by 3 bases, with 16 bases between the two germline ends. The CDR3 has 15 amino acids. DNA for the CDR3: TGTGCCAGCAGCTCAGATCTAGCGTGGGTCTACGAGCAGTACTTC. This gives the protein CASSSDLAWVYEQYF.

This chain uses TRBV5-1 with TRBJ2-3; D gene uncertain. The CDR3 has 15 amino acids. CDR1 is SGHRS and CDR2 is YFSETQ in the germline V gene. Trimming pared 2 bases from V and 1 base from J, leaving 11 bases between. The CDR3 nucleotides read TGCGCCAGCAGCTTTTCAGCACTGCGCACAGATACGCAGTATTTT. It encodes CASSFSALRTDTQYF. Complete variable domain (other parts from reference TRBV5-1 and TRBJ2-3): KAGVTQTPRYLIKTRGQQVTLSCSPISGHRSVSWYQQTPGQGLQFLFEYFSETQRNKGNFPGRFSGRQFSNSRSEMNVSTLELGDSALYLCASSFSALRTDTQYFGPGTRLTVL.

The chain joins TRBV30 to TRBJ1-1; a weak D match, TRBD1 (5 bases). The CDR3 is 10 residues long. Germline values: CDR1 GTSNPN, CDR2 SVGIG (reference sequence). V gave up 5 bases and J gave up 7 bases, with 8 bases separating them. The CDR3 loop is CAWGRDEAFF. Written as DNA, the CDR3 is TGTGCCTGGGGCAGGGATGAAGCTTTCTTT.

CDR3 in DNA: TGTGCCAGCAGAACAGGGGGTAAAGAAAAACTGTTTTTT. This translates into CASRTGGKEKLFF. The rearrangement uses TRBV6-5 and TRBJ1-4; 8 nucleotides align to TRBD1. This CDR3 has 13 residues. The germline V gene has CDR1 MNHEY and CDR2 SVGAGI. Trimming cost V 6 bases and J 8 bases; bases outside gene matches: 5.

The chain links TRBV7-9 to TRBJ2-7; no clear D gene. CDR3 length equals 12 residues. Per the germline V gene, CDR1 is SEHNR and CDR2 is FQNEAQ (reference sequence). Trimming shortened V by 3 bases and J by 2 bases, and 5 bases separated the two germline ends. CDR3 sequence reads: CASSFSAYEQYF. In nucleotides, the CDR3 is TGTGCCAGCAGCTTCTCCGCCTACGAGCAGTACTTC.

A single count supports this clone. CDR3 in amino acids: CASSAPTLWVPQHF. The CDR3 nucleotides are TGTGCCAGCAGTGCGCCTACCCTGTGGGTGCCCCAGCATTTT. The chain couples TRBV6-2 or TRBV6-3 to TRBJ1-5; D unclear. V was shortened by 5 bases and J by 9 bases, with 17 bases between the two germline ends. The CDR3 runs to 14 residues. Germline-derived CDR1 and CDR2 are MNHEY and SVGEGT.

V is TRBV6-6 and J is TRBJ2-3; TRBD2 matches 9 bases. CDR1 and CDR2 from the germline V gene are MNHNY and SVGAGI (reference sequence). The ends lost 3 bases at V and 4 bases at J; junction bases unmatched: 5. The CDR3 runs 15 residues. The CDR3, as DNA: TGTGCCAGCAGTTATCGCGGGAGGGAAGCAGATACGCAGTATTTT. Its translation is CASSYRGREADTQYF.

The V and J genes are TRBV7-9 and TRBJ1-1; weak D call: TRBD1 (5 bases). The CDR3 consists of 14 residues. Germline loops: CDR1 SEHNR, CDR2 FQNEAQ (reference sequence). Trimming stripped 6 bases from V and 1 base from J, with 12 bases between. The DNA for the CDR3 is TGTGCCAGCAGATTAAGTGGGGGGAACACTGAAGCTTTCTTT. Its protein product is CASRLSGGNTEAFF.

The chain links TRBV7-3 to TRBJ2-3; 7 bases align to TRBD1. The CDR3 length is 14 residues. Germline CDR1 and CDR2: SGHTA and FQGTGA. V trimming: 4 bases; J trimming: 0 bases; junction bases outside the gene matches: 1. Here the CDR3 DNA reads TGTGCCAGCAGCTACAGGGGAAGCACAGATACGCAGTATTTT. Amino acid sequence: CASSYRGSTDTQYF.

J is TRBJ2-1 and V is TRBV6-5; D is undetermined. The CDR3 runs 15 residues. With 7 bases removed from V and 0 bases from J, the gap between germline ends came to 13 bases. Germline CDR1 and CDR2: MNHEY and SVGAGI. The CDR3 region has the DNA TGTGCCAGCAACCCGTCACGCCCCTCCTACAATGAGCAGTTCTTC. Translated, it gives CASNPSRPSYNEQFF.

This chain links TRBV5-1 with TRBJ2-7, with 7 bases identical to TRBD1. Per the germline V gene, CDR1 is SGHRS and CDR2 is YFSETQ. The CDR3 extends over 14 amino acids. V lost 1 base, J lost 3 bases, and 4 bases stayed unmatched. In DNA form, the CDR3 reads TGCGCCAGCAGCTTGTCCGGGACAGTCTACGAGCAGTACTTC. It translates to CASSLSGTVYEQYF.

The CDR3 sequence: CASSQVVSDTQYF. CDR3 sequence (DNA): TGTGCCAGCAGCCAAGTAGTGTCGGATACGCAGTATTTT. The chain combines TRBV3-1 (or the pseudogene TRBV3-2) with TRBJ2-3; D unclear. CDR3 length: 13 amino acids. The germline CDR1 and CDR2 sequences are LGHDT and YNNKEL (reference sequence). Trimming took off 1 base at V and 6 bases at J, with 8 bases between the two ends.

This chain links TRBV18 with TRBJ2-1, with a weak D call TRBD1 (5 bases). In germline, CDR1 is KGHSH, CDR2 LQKENI. The V end lost 2 bases, the J end lost 0 bases, and 8 bases lay between the germline ends. This CDR3 comprises 15 residues. Here the CDR3 DNA reads TGTGCCAGCTCACCAGGAGACAGCTCCTACAATGAGCAGTTCTTC. Translating it yields CASSPGDSSYNEQFF.